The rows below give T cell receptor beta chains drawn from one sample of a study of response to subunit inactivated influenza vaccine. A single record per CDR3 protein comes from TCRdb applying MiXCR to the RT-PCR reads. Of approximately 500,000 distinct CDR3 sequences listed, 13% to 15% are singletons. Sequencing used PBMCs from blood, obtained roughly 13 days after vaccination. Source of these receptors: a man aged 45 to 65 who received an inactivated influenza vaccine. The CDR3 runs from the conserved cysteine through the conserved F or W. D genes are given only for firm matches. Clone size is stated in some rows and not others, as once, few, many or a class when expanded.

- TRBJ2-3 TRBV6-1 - CASSEAAPTDTQYF TGTGCCAGCAGTGAAGCTGCACCGACAGATACGCAGTATTTT
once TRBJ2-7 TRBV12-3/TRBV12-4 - CASSAQSASYEQYF TGTGCCAGCAGCGCGCAGTCCGCCTCCTACGAGCAGTACTTC
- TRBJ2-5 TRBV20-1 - CSARDFGGIQETQYF TGCAGTGCTAGAGATTTCGGGGGTATACAAGAGACCCAGTACTTC
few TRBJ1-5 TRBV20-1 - CSAIAGDVRQPQHF TGCAGTGCTATCGCAGGGGATGTTCGTCAGCCCCAGCATTTT
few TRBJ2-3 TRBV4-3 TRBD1 CASSQEPSGTGTDDTQYF TGCGCCAGCAGCCAAGAGCCCTCGGGGACAGGGACGGACGATACGCAGTATTTT
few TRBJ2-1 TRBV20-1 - CSPLGSVDEQFF TGCAGTCCACTAGGGTCCGTAGATGAGCAGTTCTTC
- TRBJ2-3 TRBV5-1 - CASSLLLGEATQYF TGCGCCAGCAGCTTGCTCCTGGGGGAGGCTACGCAGTATTTT
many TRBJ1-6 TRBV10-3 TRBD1 CAIRDLQGAGENSPLHF TGTGCCATCAGGGACCTACAGGGGGCTGGCGAAAATTCACCCCTCCACTTT
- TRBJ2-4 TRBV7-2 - CASSWNSFDIQYF TGTGCCAGCAGCTGGAACAGTTTCGACATTCAGTACTTC
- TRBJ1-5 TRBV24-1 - CATGDGISNQPQHF TGTGCCACCGGAGACGGAATTAGCAATCAGCCCCAGCATTTT
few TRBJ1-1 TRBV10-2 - CASITETNTEAFF TGCGCCAGCATCACAGAGACGAACACTGAAGCTTTCTTT
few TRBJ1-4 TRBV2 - CASMTTNEKLFF TGTGCCAGCATGACGACAAATGAAAAACTGTTTTTT
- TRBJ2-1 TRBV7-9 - CASSSAAGEQFF TGTGCCAGCAGCTCCGCTGCGGGTGAGCAGTTCTTC
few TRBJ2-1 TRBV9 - CASSVQDNREQFF TGTGCCAGCAGCGTACAGGACAATCGTGAGCAGTTCTTC
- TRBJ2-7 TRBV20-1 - CSARDWTTPRSEQYF TGCAGTGCTAGAGATTGGACCACCCCCAGGAGCGAGCAGTACTTC
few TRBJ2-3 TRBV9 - CASSLSLSPDTQYF TGTGCCAGCAGTCTAAGTCTTTCTCCAGATACGCAGTATTTT
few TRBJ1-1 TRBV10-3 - CAISGAKMNTEAFF TGTGCCATCAGTGGGGCCAAGATGAACACTGAAGCTTTCTTT
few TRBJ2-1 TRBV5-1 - CASSLDREFNEQFF TGCGCCAGCAGCTTGGACAGGGAATTCAATGAGCAGTTCTTC
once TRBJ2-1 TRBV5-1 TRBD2 CASSLEAGSPYNEQFF TGCGCCAGCAGCTTAGAAGCGGGAAGCCCCTACAATGAGCAGTTCTTC
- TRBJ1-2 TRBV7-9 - CASSLEFYGYTF TGTGCCAGCAGCTTAGAGTTCTATGGCTACACCTTC
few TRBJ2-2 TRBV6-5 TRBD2 CASSYKTSGTPGELFF TGTGCCAGCAGTTACAAGACTAGCGGGACACCCGGGGAGCTGTTTTTT
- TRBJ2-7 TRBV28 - CASRARKPGVYEQYF TGTGCCAGCAGGGCCCGAAAACCCGGCGTTTACGAGCAGTACTTC
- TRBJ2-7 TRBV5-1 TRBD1 CASSAGTVKTYEQYF TGCGCCAGCAGCGCAGGGACAGTTAAGACCTACGAGCAGTACTTC
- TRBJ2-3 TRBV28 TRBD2 CASSPTPGRERVGTDTQYF TGTGCCAGCAGCCCCACCCCAGGGAGGGAGCGGGTGGGCACAGATACGCAGTATTTT
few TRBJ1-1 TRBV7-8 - CASSLAPGEGTEAFF TGTGCCAGCAGCTTAGCTCCGGGGGAAGGCACTGAAGCTTTCTTT
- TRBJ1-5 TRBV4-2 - CASSPEVSNQPQHF TGTGCCAGCAGCCCTGAAGTTAGCAATCAGCCCCAGCATTTT
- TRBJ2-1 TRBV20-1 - CSATRKLYNEQLF TGCAGTGCTACCAGGAAACTCTACAATGAGCAGCTCTTC
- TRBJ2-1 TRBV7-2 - CASSTKAGAHEQFF TGTGCCAGCAGCACGAAGGCGGGGGCCCATGAGCAGTTCTTC
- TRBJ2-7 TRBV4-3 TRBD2 CASRQEKAGGPQYF TGCGCCAGCCGCCAAGAGAAAGCGGGAGGCCCTCAGTACTTC
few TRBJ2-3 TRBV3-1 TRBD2 CASSLSGRGDTQYF TGTGCCAGCAGCCTTAGCGGGAGAGGAGATACGCAGTATTTT
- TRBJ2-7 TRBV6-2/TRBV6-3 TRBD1 CASSDRDRGSYEQYF TGTGCCAGCAGTGATCGGGACAGGGGGTCCTACGAGCAGTACTTC